This record concerns one T cell receptor (beta chain) sequence. Its antigen is unidentified. The data derive from a study of tumor-infiltrating lymphocytes in primary liver carcinoma. Study as a whole: Samples had roughly 3.5 to 8 million productive TCRbeta reads, comparable between tissue types.

RNA isolated from unsorted whole blood supplied the blood RNA, with germline DNA also extracted. The patients, who had chronic HBV infection, were treatment-naive (untreated). The researchers drew about 3.9 milliliters of peripheral blood before surgery. Total RNA amounting to about 520 ng was the source from which TCR beta cDNA was made with a constant-region primer. Libraries of TCR beta came from three nested multiplex PCR rounds with slightly modified ARM-PCR. For around 11 cycles apiece, the opening two PCR rounds ran with TRBV1-TRBV30 forward primers and a C-beta reverse primer. One entry per CDR3 protein, called by TCRdb with MiXCR from the multiplex PCR reads. The data hold about 180,000 distinct CDR3 sequences, with about 60% observed a single time. The V and J ends lost 6 bases and 0 bases respectively, with 14 bases between them. In germline, CDR1 is ENHRY, CDR2 SYGVKD. This CDR3 is 16 amino acids long.

Study-level results: Significantly larger top-250-clone fractions were found in tumors than in blood (p = 0.039).

The sequence came from a man aged 35-49 years with primary liver carcinoma and hepatitis B virus infection. The sample consisted of peripheral blood. V is TRBV10-3 and J is TRBJ1-4; the D gene is possibly TRBD1 (5 bases). CDR3 loop: CAIRSRPGPTNEKLFF. In DNA, the CDR3 is TGTGCCATCAGAAGCAGACCAGGGCCAACTAATGAAAAACTGTTTTTT.